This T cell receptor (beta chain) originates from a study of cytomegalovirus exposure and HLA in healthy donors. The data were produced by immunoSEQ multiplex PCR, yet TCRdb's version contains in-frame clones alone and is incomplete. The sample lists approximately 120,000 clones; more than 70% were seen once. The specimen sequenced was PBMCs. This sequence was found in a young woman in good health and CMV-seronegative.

The DNA for the CDR3 is TGCGCCAGCAGCTTGGAATCAGGAACCGGGGAGCTGTTTTTT. Encoded protein: CASSLESGTGELFF. The V and J genes are TRBV5-1 and TRBJ2-2; the D is unclear. V shed 0 bases and J shed 5 bases, with 8 bases lying between them. The germline V gene has CDR1 SGHRS and CDR2 YFSETQ. The CDR3 runs 14 residues.